This TCR beta chain is drawn from a study of shared clonotypes between healthy human individuals. For the study at large: Each donor contributed plates that comprised three CD4 naive, three CD4 memory, two CD8 naive and one CD8 memory.

Memory CD4+ cells were the fraction left after CD45RA+ naive selection. The table came from immunoSEQ multiplex PCR; TCRdb's copy has only in-frame clones and leaves some out. This sample carries over a million clones, about 98% of them seen once, and the ten largest clones take approximately 0.45%. Trimming removed 3 bases from V and 6 bases from J, with 6 bases in between. CDR1 and CDR2 from the germline V gene are SGHRS and YFSETQ. This CDR3 comprises 11 residues. The receptor was isolated from a man aged 25 to 40 in good health. V usage is TRBV5-1 and J usage is TRBJ2-5, with D uncertain. Sequenced sample: naive CD4+ T cells sorted from blood. The subset: CD45RA+ positively selected. CDR3 residues: CASSSEQTQYF. The CDR3 nucleotides read TGCGCCAGCAGCTCTGAACAGACCCAGTACTTC.